What follows describes a single T cell receptor (beta chain). Its antigen is still unknown. Produced via immunoSEQ multiplex PCR; TCRdb's table is partial and in-frame only. Among approximately 4,700 clones, 66% were seen once, and the ten largest hold roughly 44%. This specimen comes from a study of CD8 T cell repertoires and HIV-1 epitope variants. Study information: T cells were stimulated with Twenty-five Gag and Nef peptides separately.

The CDR3 runs to 15 residues. V dropped 0 bases and J dropped 5; count of bases not matched to a gene: 4. CDR1 and CDR2 (germline): SGDLS, YYNGEE. This TCR was sampled from a male donor with HIV. The sequencing input was cultured CD8+ T cells derived from PBMCs. The chain has TRBV9 and TRBJ2-1; 8 bases line up with TRBD2. The CDR3 DNA reads TGTGCCAGCAGCGTAGGGACTAGCCATGACAATGAGCAGTTCTTC. Protein sequence: CASSVGTSHDNEQFF.